This is a list of T cell receptor beta chains from one sample in a study of blood T cell repertoires in COVID-19. Clones were read by immunoSEQ multiplex PCR, and TCRdb kept only the in-frame ones, dropping some. The data hold approximately 70,000 clones, with roughly 90% observed a single time. Sequenced sample: peripheral blood. The source of these receptors is a man in his forties with COVID-19, enrolled during active disease. CDR3s include the opening cysteine and the closing phenylalanine or tryptophan. Each record gives: J gene, V gene, clone size, D gene, CDR3 protein, CDR3 DNA. A D gene is named only where the DNA matches it firmly. Size is stated for part of the rows, as once, few or many counts, or as a class when the clone is expanded.

J: TRBJ2-7; V: TRBV10-3; size: .; D: TRBD1; CDR3: CAIGPGQGLGEQYF; DNA: TGTGCCATCGGCCCGGGACAGGGTCTGGGCGAGCAGTACTTC
J: TRBJ1-4; V: TRBV28; size: .; D: .; CDR3: CASSRTGHHEKLFF; DNA: TGTGCCAGCAGCAGGACCGGACATCATGAAAAACTGTTTTTT
J: TRBJ2-3; V: TRBV5-6; size: .; D: TRBD1; CDR3: CASSKDRGRADTQYF; DNA: TGTGCCAGCAGCAAAGACAGGGGGCGCGCAGATACGCAGTATTTT
J: TRBJ1-1; V: TRBV5-1; size: .; D: .; CDR3: CASSLGGFTEAFF; DNA: TGCGCCAGCAGCTTGGGAGGGTTCACTGAAGCTTTCTTT
J: TRBJ1-4; V: TRBV2; size: .; D: .; CDR3: CASKGVGDDEKLFF; DNA: TGTGCCAGCAAGGGGGTAGGGGACGATGAAAAACTGTTTTTT
J: TRBJ2-5; V: TRBV6-5; size: .; D: .; CDR3: CASSYDRLSGETQYF; DNA: TGTGCCAGCAGTTACGACAGGCTATCGGGAGAGACCCAGTACTTC
J: TRBJ2-6; V: TRBV6-1; size: few; D: TRBD1; CDR3: CASSEEQRGTGGSGANVLTF; DNA: TGTGCCAGCAGTGAAGAGCAACGGGGGACAGGCGGATCTGGGGCCAACGTCCTGACTTTC
J: TRBJ1-4; V: TRBV9; size: .; D: TRBD1; CDR3: CASSARQGKSEKLFF; DNA: TGTGCCAGCAGCGCCCGACAGGGGAAGAGTGAAAAACTGTTTTTT
J: TRBJ2-1; V: TRBV5-1; size: .; D: .; CDR3: CASTGGAEQFF; DNA: TGCGCCAGCACTGGCGGGGCTGAGCAGTTCTTC
J: TRBJ2-2; V: TRBV27; size: .; D: .; CDR3: CASSYIGRDTGELFF; DNA: TGTGCCAGCAGTTATATAGGGCGGGACACCGGGGAGCTGTTTTTT
J: TRBJ1-5; V: TRBV27; size: .; D: TRBD1; CDR3: CASSTFGQGERPQHF; DNA: TGTGCCAGCTCTACTTTCGGACAGGGCGAACGGCCCCAGCATTTT
J: TRBJ2-4; V: TRBV19; size: .; D: .; CDR3: CASSAPGTPGWDIQYF; DNA: TGTGCCAGTAGTGCCCCCGGGACACCGGGGTGGGACATTCAGTACTTC
J: TRBJ1-5; V: TRBV2; size: .; D: .; CDR3: CASSSGTAAGPQHF; DNA: TGTGCCAGCAGCAGCGGGACTGCCGCGGGGCCCCAGCATTTT
J: TRBJ2-4; V: TRBV28; size: .; D: .; CDR3: CASSLHTIAKNIQYF; DNA: TGTGCCAGCAGTTTACACACTATAGCCAAAAACATTCAGTACTTC
J: TRBJ2-5; V: TRBV5-1; size: once; D: TRBD2; CDR3: CASRELSGGGETQYF; DNA: TGCGCCAGCAGGGAACTTAGCGGGGGCGGCGAGACCCAGTACTTC
J: TRBJ1-1; V: TRBV6-6; size: once; D: TRBD1; CDR3: CASSRQGTDTEAFF; DNA: TGTGCCAGCAGTCGACAGGGTACTGACACTGAAGCTTTCTTT
J: TRBJ2-5; V: TRBV5-1; size: .; D: .; CDR3: CASSLDGVRGGVETQYF; DNA: TGCGCCAGCAGCTTGGATGGGGTTCGGGGAGGAGTGGAGACCCAGTACTTC
J: TRBJ1-6; V: TRBV12-5; size: once; D: TRBD1; CDR3: CASGSGQIYNSPLHF; DNA: TGTGCTAGTGGTTCGGGACAGATCTATAATTCACCCCTCCACTTT
J: TRBJ1-2; V: TRBV28; size: .; D: .; CDR3: CASQTGSRYGYTF; DNA: TGTGCCAGTCAGACAGGTTCTAGGTATGGCTACACCTTC
J: TRBJ1-2; V: TRBV5-4; size: .; D: TRBD1; CDR3: CASSPPAGGVGYTF; DNA: TGTGCCAGCAGCCCTCCGGCAGGGGGCGTTGGCTACACCTTC
J: TRBJ1-4; V: TRBV19; size: .; D: .; CDR3: CASSEQNLNEKLFF; DNA: TGTGCCAGTAGTGAACAGAACCTAAATGAAAAACTGTTTTTT
J: TRBJ2-1; V: TRBV7-5; size: .; D: .; CDR3: CVRSLTFSGGAYEQFF; DNA: TGTGTCAGAAGTCTTACCTTTAGCGGGGGGGCATATGAGCAGTTCTTC
J: TRBJ1-2; V: TRBV6-5; size: .; D: .; CDR3: CASSSPTGSYTF; DNA: TGTGCCAGCAGTTCCCCGACAGGAAGCTACACCTTC
J: TRBJ2-3; V: TRBV5-1; size: .; D: .; CDR3: CASSLDSTDTQYF; DNA: TGCGCCAGCAGCTTGGACTCGACAGATACGCAGTATTTT
J: TRBJ1-2; V: TRBV30; size: .; D: TRBD1; CDR3: CAWSRDRPYGYTF; DNA: TGTGCCTGGAGTCGGGACAGGCCCTATGGCTACACCTTC
J: TRBJ2-5; V: TRBV23-1; size: once; D: TRBD2; CDR3: CASSQCREAGGQETQYF; DNA: TGCGCCAGCAGTCAATGCCGGGAAGCGGGGGGACAAGAGACCCAGTACTTC
J: TRBJ2-3; V: TRBV5-1; size: .; D: .; CDR3: CASSSGESTDTQYF; DNA: TGCGCCAGCAGCTCCGGGGAGAGCACAGATACGCAGTATTTT
J: TRBJ1-1; V: TRBV5-1; size: .; D: .; CDR3: CASSFSGNAFF; DNA: TGCGCCAGCAGCTTTTCAGGGAATGCTTTCTTT
J: TRBJ2-3; V: TRBV28; size: .; D: .; CDR3: CASSLPAGPSTDTQYF; DNA: TGTGCCAGCAGCCTACCAGCGGGCCCGAGCACAGATACGCAGTATTTT
J: TRBJ1-4; V: TRBV7-8; size: .; D: .; CDR3: CASSSLRVQKLFF; DNA: TGTGCCAGCAGCTCGCTCAGGGTACAAAAACTGTTTTTT
J: TRBJ2-5; V: TRBV10-3; size: .; D: TRBD2; CDR3: CAISESPSRGAETQYF; DNA: TGTGCCATCAGTGAGTCTCCTTCGCGGGGGGCGGAGACCCAGTACTTC
J: TRBJ2-7; V: TRBV19; size: .; D: TRBD1; CDR3: CASSPGTVLYEQYF; DNA: TGTGCCAGTAGTCCCGGGACAGTTCTTTACGAGCAGTACTTC
J: TRBJ1-6; V: TRBV6-6; size: few; D: .; CDR3: CASRASEGSPLHF; DNA: TGTGCCAGCAGGGCCTCAGAGGGTTCACCCCTCCACTTT
J: TRBJ1-4; V: TRBV28; size: .; D: .; CDR3: CASSSAGSTNEKLFF; DNA: TGTGCCAGCAGCTCGGCGGGGTCAACTAATGAAAAACTGTTTTTT
J: TRBJ1-1; V: TRBV10-3; size: once; D: .; CDR3: CAITQEGGVTEAFF; DNA: TGTGCCATCACCCAAGAGGGAGGGGTTACTGAAGCTTTCTTT
J: TRBJ2-3; V: TRBV10-1; size: .; D: .; CDR3: CASSEELTDTQYF; DNA: TGCGCCAGCAGTGAGGAGCTTACAGATACGCAGTATTTT
J: TRBJ2-1; V: TRBV29-1; size: .; D: .; CDR3: CSVAGTYNEQFF; DNA: TGCAGCGTTGCTGGGACTTACAATGAGCAGTTCTTC
J: TRBJ1-2; V: TRBV19; size: .; D: .; CDR3: CATSAGSGKGYTF; DNA: TGTGCCACCTCCGCCGGGTCAGGGAAGGGCTACACCTTC
J: TRBJ2-7; V: TRBV7-2; size: .; D: .; CDR3: CASSWGHTYEQYF; DNA: TGTGCCAGCAGCTGGGGACATACCTACGAGCAGTACTTC
J: TRBJ2-4; V: TRBV6-1; size: .; D: .; CDR3: CASSEGIEGNIQYF; DNA: TGTGCCAGCAGTGAAGGGATTGAGGGAAACATTCAGTACTTC
J: TRBJ1-2; V: TRBV7-9; size: .; D: TRBD1; CDR3: CASSLDPGQGARGYTF; DNA: TGTGCCAGCAGCTTAGATCCGGGACAGGGGGCGAGAGGCTACACCTTC
J: TRBJ2-5; V: TRBV2; size: .; D: TRBD1; CDR3: CASSEGQGVGETQYF; DNA: TGTGCCAGCAGTGAGGGACAGGGGGTGGGAGAGACCCAGTACTTC
J: TRBJ1-6; V: TRBV6-5; size: .; D: .; CDR3: CASSSSSSYNSPLHF; DNA: TGTGCCAGCAGTTCCTCTAGCTCCTATAATTCACCCCTCCACTTT
J: TRBJ2-7; V: TRBV7-2; size: .; D: .; CDR3: CASSLVGEEPGYEQYF; DNA: TGTGCCAGCAGCTTAGTGGGGGAGGAGCCGGGTTACGAGCAGTACTTC
J: TRBJ2-2; V: TRBV7-7; size: once; D: TRBD1; CDR3: CASTLDRGDTGELFF; DNA: TGTGCCAGCACCCTGGACAGGGGAGACACCGGGGAGCTGTTTTTT
J: TRBJ1-2; V: TRBV20-1; size: .; D: .; CDR3: CSARDSLNYGYTF; DNA: TGCAGTGCTCGTGACTCCCTAAACTATGGCTACACCTTC
J: TRBJ1-6; V: TRBV30; size: .; D: .; CDR3: CAWKITYNSPLHF; DNA: TGTGCCTGGAAGATCACATATAATTCACCCCTCCACTTT
J: TRBJ2-7; V: TRBV30; size: .; D: .; CDR3: CAWSVLAYEQYF; DNA: TGTGCCTGGAGTGTACTGGCCTACGAGCAGTACTTC
J: TRBJ2-3; V: TRBV5-1; size: once; D: .; CDR3: CASSPTTLSTDTQYF; DNA: TGCGCCAGCAGCCCGACGACACTTTCCACAGATACGCAGTATTTT
J: TRBJ2-7; V: TRBV3-1/TRBV3-2; size: once; D: TRBD2; CDR3: CASTLGGSYYEQYF; DNA: TGTGCCAGCACCCTTGGCGGGAGCTACTACGAGCAGTACTTC
J: TRBJ1-2; V: TRBV4-1; size: .; D: .; CDR3: CASSQDTGAQGYTF; DNA: TGCGCCAGCAGCCAAGATACAGGAGCTCAGGGCTACACCTTC
J: TRBJ1-4; V: TRBV7-6; size: once; D: .; CDR3: CASSLETAFNEKLFF; DNA: TGTGCCAGCAGCTTAGAGACAGCTTTTAATGAAAAACTGTTTTTT
J: TRBJ2-3; V: TRBV11-2; size: .; D: TRBD1; CDR3: CASREGASDTQYF; DNA: TGTGCCAGCAGAGAGGGGGCATCTGATACGCAGTATTTT
J: TRBJ1-1; V: TRBV30; size: .; D: .; CDR3: CAWTLGQSTEAFF; DNA: TGTGCCTGGACCCTTGGACAATCCACTGAAGCTTTCTTT